This T cell receptor beta chain stems from a study of naive and memory T cell subsets. General study findings and limits: Over 85% of naive TCR sequences appeared only once, unlike memory subsets.

The beta constant-region primer was an equimolar mix of two oligonucleotides covering TRBC1 and TRBC2. Nested alpha and beta constant-region primers with the SP2 primer drove four PCR rounds on ligated cDNA. TCRdb analysed the UMI-ligation and nested PCR reads with MiXCR anew, one entry per CDR3 protein. The sample records 95,000 to 150,000 distinct CDR3 sequences, 35% to 40% being singletons. V dropped 2 bases and J dropped 5 bases, with 7 bases sitting between them. Germline assignment: CDR1 GTSNPN and CDR2 SVGIG (reference sequence). The CDR3 spans 11 residues. Points on this clonotype: Its antigen remains unidentified.

The sequence was obtained from a human donor in good health. Sequences were obtained from central memory CD4+ T cells from blood. The V and J genes are TRBV30 and TRBJ2-7; D is uncertain. This CDR3 is CAWSLMDEQYF. CDR3 nucleotides: TGTGCCTGGAGTTTGATGGACGAGCAGTACTTC. Full variable domain (rest looked up from reference TRBV30 and TRBJ2-7): SQTIHQWPATLVQPVGSPLSLECTVEGTSNPNLYWYRQAAGRGLQLLFYSVGIGQISSEVPQNLSASRPQDRQFILSSKKLLLSDSGFYLCAWSLMDEQYFGPGTRLTVT.